This passage covers 6 T cell receptor beta chains from one sample sequenced in a study of cytomegalovirus exposure and HLA in healthy donors. PCR employed 60 Vbeta and 13 Jbeta primers. Assay used: immunoSEQ multiplex PCR; TCRdb lists only in-frame clones, some missing. The profile shows around 150,000 clones, 75% to 90% of them singletons. What was sequenced was PBMCs. Every receptor here comes from a man in his forties or fifties in good health and CMV-seronegative.

The V and J genes are TRBV30 and TRBJ1-1; D remains ambiguous. The V end lost 3 bases, the J end lost 4 bases, and 9 bases lay between the germline ends. CDR1 GTSNPN and CDR2 SVGIG come from the germline V gene (reference sequence). The CDR3 sequence is 12 residues long. The CDR3, as DNA: TGTGCCTGGAGGGGCGGGCCCACTGAAGCTTTCTTT. Translating gives CAWRGGPTEAFF.

The rearrangement joins TRBV9 to TRBJ1-6; D remains unclear. Germline values: CDR1 SGDLS, CDR2 YYNGEE. V lost 3 bases to trimming and J lost 9 bases, with 13 bases between them. This CDR3 is built from 14 residues. The CDR3 coding sequence is TGTGCCAGCAGCGCATCGGCGGCTGGTTCACCCCTCCACTTT. Translating it yields CASSASAAGSPLHF. The whole variable domain, filled in from reference TRBV9 and TRBJ1-6, reads DSGVTQTPKHLITATGQRVTLRCSPRSGDLSVYWYQQSLDQGLQFLIQYYNGEERAKGNILERFSAQQFPDLHSELNLSSLELGDSALYFCASSASAAGSPLHFGNGTRLTVT.

CDR3 residues: CSVTGLRTEAFF. CDR3 in DNA: TGCAGCGTGACAGGGTTGAGGACTGAAGCTTTCTTT. V is TRBV29-1 and J is TRBJ1-1; 7 bases fit TRBD1. The CDR3 has 12 amino acids. Germline loops: CDR1 SQVTM, CDR2 ANQGSEA. V dropped 6 bases and J dropped 5; count of bases not matched to a gene: 6.

There are a few counts of this clone. The V and J genes are TRBV10-3 and TRBJ1-3; tentatively, D is TRBD1 (6 bases). Trimming took 2 bases from V and 4 from J, leaving 12 bases between them. CDR3 length: 15 amino acids. CDR1 is ENHRY and CDR2 is SYGVKD in the germline V gene. CDR3 in DNA: TGTGCCATCAGTGAGAACGTAGGGACAGGAAACACCATATATTTT. Its protein is CAISENVGTGNTIYF.

This chain connects TRBV7-8 to TRBJ2-2; the match to TRBD1 covers 8 bases. The CDR3 spans 15 residues. Germline V gene data show CDR1 as SGHVS and CDR2 as FQNEAQ. With V trimmed by 5 bases and J by 6 bases, 8 bases remained unmatched. The CDR3 DNA sequence: TGTGCCAGCAGCGGCAGGGGGCGCCTAGCCGGGGAGCTGTTTTTT. It encodes CASSGRGRLAGELFF.

This chain joins TRBV28 and TRBJ1-4; D gene unclear. The CDR3 loop spans 15 amino acids. Germline CDR1 MDHEN, CDR2 SYDVKM. V was shortened by 8 bases and J by 0 bases, with 13 bases between the two germline ends. The CDR3 DNA reads as TGTGCCAGCGGGTCCCCGCAGGCAACTAATGAAAAACTGTTTTTT. Protein: CASGSPQATNEKLFF.